The present entry profiles one T cell receptor beta chain with its context. This entry is derived from a study of blood T cell repertoires in COVID-19. Study-level background: Donors in the United States, Italy and Spain gave samples during acute or convalescent COVID-19. In each case, the material was cDNA or gDNA derived from T cells, B-cell-depleted T cells, or PBMCs.

Authors' data handling: Researchers report that nucleated cell counts were estimated from reference gene primer amplification. TCRdb's table, derived via immunoSEQ multiplex PCR, lists solely in-frame clones and lacks some. The V and J calls and clone size come from that table; D and trimming were worked out from the DNA. The table has about 70,000 clones, 85% to 90% seen once. The CDR3 totals 15 residues. V lost 5 bases and J 2 bases, leaving 14 bases between the germline ends. Germline-derived CDR1 and CDR2 are SGHTA and FQGTGA. The sequence derives from a woman over 75 with active or convalescent COVID-19. Sequencing was done on a sample of peripheral blood. This chain joins TRBV7-3 and TRBJ2-3, with a tentative D call TRBD2 (6 bases). The CDR3 loop reads CASSPGGSFTDTQYF. The CDR3 DNA sequence: TGTGCCAGCAGCCCTGGGGGGAGCTTCACAGATACGCAGTATTTT. Variable domain in full (rest from reference TRBV7-3 and TRBJ2-3): GAGVSQTPSNKVTEKGKYVELRCDPISGHTALYWYRQSLGQGPEFLIYFQGTGAADDSGLPNDRFFAVRPEGSVSTLKIQRTERGDSAVYLCASSPGGSFTDTQYFGPGTRLTVL.